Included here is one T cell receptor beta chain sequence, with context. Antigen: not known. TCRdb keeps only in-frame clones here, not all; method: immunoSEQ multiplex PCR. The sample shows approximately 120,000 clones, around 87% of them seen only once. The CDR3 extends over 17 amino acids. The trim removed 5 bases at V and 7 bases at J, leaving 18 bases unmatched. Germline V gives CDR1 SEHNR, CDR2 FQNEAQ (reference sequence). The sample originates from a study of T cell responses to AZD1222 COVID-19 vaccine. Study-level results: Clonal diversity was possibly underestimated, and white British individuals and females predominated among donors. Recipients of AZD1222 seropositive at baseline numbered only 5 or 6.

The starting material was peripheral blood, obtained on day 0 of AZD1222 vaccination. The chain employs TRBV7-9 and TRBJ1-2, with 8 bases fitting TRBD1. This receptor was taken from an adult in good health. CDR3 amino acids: CASSPRQGTTFDGGYTF. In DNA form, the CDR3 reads TGTGCCAGCAGCCCGAGACAGGGGACGACCTTTGACGGTGGCTACACCTTC. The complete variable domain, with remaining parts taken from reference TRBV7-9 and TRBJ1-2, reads DTGVSQNPRHKITKRGQNVTFRCDPISEHNRLYWYRQTLGQGPEFLTYFQNEAQLEKSRLLSDRFSAERPKGSFSTLEIQRTEQGDSAMYLCASSPRQGTTFDGGYTFGSGTRLTVV.